These 32 T cell receptor beta chains came from one sample sequenced in a study of immune cell composition in non-small cell lung cancer. Here immunoSEQ multiplex PCR was the method, and the copy in TCRdb shows in-frame clones only, minus some. The table includes roughly 14,000 clones, more than 65% detected once. The sample consisted of lung tumor tissue. These receptor sequences come from a human donor with non-small cell lung cancer.

This clone was observed a handful of times. The genes are TRBV28 and TRBJ1-3; TRBD1 aligns across 11 bases. Trimming removed 6 bases from V and 3 bases from J; junction bases left unmatched: 13. CDR1 is MDHEN and CDR2 is SYDVKM in the germline V gene. The CDR3 runs to 18 residues. CDR3 sequence: CASRGRTGGWFLGNTIYF. The CDR3 bases are TGTGCCAGCAGGGGTCGGACAGGGGGCTGGTTTCTTGGAAACACCATATATTTT.

The chain uses TRBV18 and TRBJ2-7, with D possibly matching TRBD2 (6 bases). This CDR3 spans 15 amino acids. CDR1 KGHSH and CDR2 LQKENI come from the germline V gene. V was pared by 6 bases and J by 5 bases, with 20 bases between. The CDR3 nucleotides read TGTGCCAGCTCTACCGGGACTTCCCAAGTGGACGAGCAGTACTTC. Amino acid sequence: CASSTGTSQVDEQYF.

CDR3 residues: CASSWSDGGISEQYF. The CDR3 region has the DNA TGCGCCAGCAGCTGGAGTGACGGGGGAATTAGCGAGCAGTACTTC. The V gene is TRBV5-1, the J gene TRBJ2-7; possible D gene TRBD2, 6 bases. This CDR3 region has 15 residues. Germline V lookup: CDR1 SGHRS, CDR2 YFSETQ. Deletions cut 3 bases from V and 6 bases from J, with 19 bases between.

The CDR3 spells CASSLGRVGNNEQFF. The CDR3 DNA reads TGCGCCAGCAGCTTGGGCAGGGTAGGTAACAATGAGCAGTTCTTC. The chain recombines TRBV5-1 with TRBJ2-1, with a possible D match to TRBD1 (5 bases). V gave up 0 bases and J gave up 5 bases, with 12 bases separating them. The CDR3 loop spans 15 amino acids. The germline V gene has CDR1 SGHRS and CDR2 YFSETQ.

The chain carries TRBV11-2 and TRBJ2-3; 13 nucleotides match TRBD2. The V and J ends lost 5 bases and 2 bases, in that order; junction bases with no gene match: 4. This CDR3 contains 16 residues. Per the germline V gene, CDR1 is SGHAT and CDR2 is FQNNGV. The CDR3 reads CASSPGTSGNTDTQYF. The CDR3 region has the DNA TGTGCCAGCAGCCCGGGGACTAGCGGGAACACAGATACGCAGTATTTT.

The chain couples TRBV5-6 to TRBJ1-2; perhaps TRBD1 as D (5 bases). Trimming stripped 5 bases from V and 8 bases from J, with 16 bases between. Germline V gene lookup returns CDR1 SGHDT and CDR2 YYEEEE. The CDR3 is made up of 13 amino acids. Here the CDR3 reads CASRSPGGDGYTF. The CDR3 DNA is TGTGCCAGCAGGTCCCCTGGGGGGGACGGCTACACCTTC.

The chain employs TRBV10-3 and TRBJ1-2; 9 bases fit TRBD1. Germline loops: CDR1 ENHRY, CDR2 SYGVKD. Trimming cost V 2 bases and J 8 bases; bases outside gene matches: 6. CDR3 length equals 14 residues. Here the CDR3 reads CAISEAQGARGYTF. In nucleotides, the CDR3 is TGTGCCATCAGTGAGGCACAGGGGGCGCGGGGCTACACCTTC.

The V gene is TRBV11-1, the J gene TRBJ2-7, with D unclear. The CDR3 runs to 14 residues. The germline CDR1 and CDR2 sequences are SGHAT and FQDESV (reference sequence). With 2 bases removed from V and 0 bases from J, the gap between germline ends came to 8 bases. The CDR3 DNA sequence: TGTGCCAGCAGCTTATCGAGGAACTCCTACGAGCAGTACTTC. Translation: CASSLSRNSYEQYF.

The chain recombines TRBV18 with TRBJ2-7, with 7 nucleotides matching TRBD2. There are 15 residues in the CDR3. Germline assignment: CDR1 KGHSH and CDR2 LQKENI. With 3 bases clipped from V and 3 bases from J, the junction kept 8 bases outside the gene matches. The CDR3 reads CASSPNGGRDYEQYF. The CDR3 nucleotides read TGTGCCAGCTCACCGAACGGGGGGAGGGACTACGAGCAGTACTTC.

This sequence joins TRBV6-5 and TRBJ2-5; D is perhaps TRBD2 (5 bases). The J call may be faulty, since TRBJ2-7 better matches the DNA end. Germline V gives CDR1 MNHEY, CDR2 SVGAGI. The CDR3 covers 12 residues. The CDR3 DNA follows: TGTGCCAGCAGTTACGAGGGCTACGAGCAGTACTTC. Translating gives CASSYEGYEQYF.

This clone has just a few counts. V is TRBV2 and J is TRBJ1-1; possibly TRBD1 for D (5 bases). The germline V gene has CDR1 SNHLY and CDR2 FYNNEI. CDR3 size: 14 residues. V was clipped by 7 bases and J by 3 bases, with 15 bases between them. The CDR3 DNA reads TGTGCCAGCACCCTGACAGACTCCCACACTGAAGCTTTCTTT. Translated: CASTLTDSHTEAFF.

This chain uses TRBV6-1 with TRBJ2-7; a possible D gene is TRBD2 (6 bases). The CDR3 covers 14 residues. The germline V gene encodes CDR1 MNHNS and CDR2 SASEGT. V was trimmed by 2 bases and J by 4 bases, leaving 12 bases between them. The CDR3 region has the DNA TGTGCCAGCAGTGAATTTTCTAGCGAGTACGAGCAGTACTTC. This encodes CASSEFSSEYEQYF.

J is TRBJ2-1 and V is TRBV18; D unclear. CDR3 length: 15 amino acids. V was clipped by 0 bases and J by 2 bases, with 8 bases between them. CDR1 is KGHSH, CDR2 LQKENI, per germline. CDR3 in amino acids: CASSPPAVAYNEQFF. The CDR3 nucleotides are TGTGCCAGCTCACCACCGGCGGTGGCCTACAATGAGCAGTTCTTC.

In regard to this clone: One junction end disagrees with the germline gene, perhaps due to a read error. The genes are TRBV7-7 and TRBJ2-5; D remains unclear. CDR1 is SSHAT, CDR2 FNYEAQ, per germline (reference sequence). CDR3 length: 16 residues. Here the CDR3 reads CASSLTVQPTWETQYF. CDR3 nucleotide sequence: TGTGCTAGCAGCTTAACAGTACAGCCAACCTGGGAGACCCAGTACTTC.

This chain connects TRBV7-2 to TRBJ2-2, with TRBD2 matching 8 bases. The CDR3 contains 17 residues. Germline CDR1 reads SGHTA; CDR2 reads FQGNSA. The V segment lost 6 bases and the J segment 0 bases; nucleotides outside the gene matches: 9. CDR3 region: CASREGLREANTGELFF. CDR3 DNA sequence: TGTGCCAGCAGAGAAGGATTGCGGGAGGCGAACACCGGGGAGCTGTTTTTT.

This clone has only one observation. The chain has TRBV2 and TRBJ2-2; D not resolved. There are 12 residues in the CDR3. V lost 5 bases and J 11 bases, leaving 12 bases between the germline ends. Germline CDR1 SNHLY, CDR2 FYNNEI. CDR3 sequence (DNA): TGTGCCAGCAGTCCGGCCATGGTTGAGCTGTTTTTT. Translation: CASSPAMVELFF.

This clone was seen only once. In DNA, the CDR3 is TGTGCCAGCAGTGAATGGTGGGAGCAGTACTTC. Amino acid sequence: CASSEWWEQYF. The chain uses TRBV2 and TRBJ2-7; no clear D gene. Germline CDR1 SNHLY, CDR2 FYNNEI. Between the trimmed V and J ends, which lost 2 bases and 7 bases, there was a span of 6 bases. CDR3 length: 11 amino acids.

The CDR3 sequence is CASSTGTGVISGANVLTF. As DNA, the CDR3 is TGCGCCAGCAGTACCGGGACAGGGGTTATCTCTGGGGCCAACGTCCTGACTTTC. V usage is TRBV10-2 and J usage is TRBJ2-6; 10 bases fit TRBD1. V lost 5 bases and J lost 0; bases outside the gene matches: 7. Germline CDR1 reads WSHSY; CDR2 reads SAAADI. The CDR3 totals 18 residues.

The chain employs TRBV5-1 and TRBJ2-3, with 10 bases aligning to TRBD2. From germline, CDR1 is SGHRS and CDR2 YFSETQ. This CDR3 spans 16 amino acids. V dropped 0 bases and J dropped 4; count of bases not matched to a gene: 5. CDR3 amino acids: CASSLALAGEADTQYF. For the CDR3, the DNA is TGCGCCAGCAGCTTGGCGCTAGCGGGAGAAGCAGATACGCAGTATTTT.

This chain connects TRBV19 to TRBJ2-1, with D uncertain. CDR3 size: 13 residues. Trimming cost V 5 bases and J 2 bases, with 7 bases left between them. Germline V lookup: CDR1 LNHDA, CDR2 SQIVND (reference sequence). DNA for the CDR3: TGTGCCAGTAGTGTTAGAGCCTACAATGAGCAGTTCTTC. Its protein product is CASSVRAYNEQFF.

The chain employs TRBV28 and TRBJ2-7; 16 bases agree with TRBD2. Germline values: CDR1 MDHEN, CDR2 SYDVKM. This CDR3 region has 17 residues. Trimming at V came to 6 bases and at J to 1 base, leaving 6 bases not matched to a gene. CDR3: CASRGTSGRGGSYEQYF. The CDR3 nucleotides read TGTGCCAGCAGGGGGACTAGCGGGAGGGGTGGATCCTACGAGCAGTACTTC. Using reference TRBV28 and TRBJ2-7 for the parts outside the CDR3, the full variable domain is DVKVTQSSRYLVKRTGEKVFLECVQDMDHENMFWYRQDPGLGLRLIYFSYDVKMKEKGDIPEGYSVSREKKERFSLILESASTNQTSMYLCASRGTSGRGGSYEQYFGPGTRLTVT.

This chain uses TRBV6-5 with TRBJ1-1, with D possibly TRBD1 on 5 matching bases. Deletions cut 5 bases from V and 7 bases from J, with 8 bases between. Germline values: CDR1 MNHEY, CDR2 SVGAGI. The CDR3 runs to 11 residues. CDR3 DNA: TGTGCCAGCAGTCTCGGGGGTGAAGCTTTCTTT. Translating it yields CASSLGGEAFF.

This chain joins TRBV5-6 and TRBJ2-1; D might be TRBD1 (6 bases). V dropped 6 bases and J dropped 2 bases, with 12 bases sitting between them. The CDR3 extends over 14 amino acids. The germline gives CDR1 SGHDT, CDR2 YYEEEE. Written as DNA, the CDR3 is TGTGCCAGCACGCCGACAGGCACCTACAATGAGCAGTTCTTC. This gives the protein CASTPTGTYNEQFF.

The chain carries TRBV20-1 and TRBJ1-2; no definite D call. Germline V CDR1 and CDR2: DFQATT, SNEGSKA (reference sequence). CDR3 size: 11 residues. The ends were cut back, 5 bases at V and 0 bases at J, with 4 bases in the middle. The CDR3 DNA follows: TGCAGTGCTCCGACTAACTATGGCTACACCTTC. This encodes CSAPTNYGYTF.

The chain links TRBV6-5 to TRBJ2-7, with a weak D call TRBD2 (6 bases). CDR3 length equals 14 residues. V was cut by 0 bases and J by 0 bases, with 6 bases left in between. Germline loops: CDR1 MNHEY, CDR2 SVGAGI. CDR3 DNA: TGTGCCAGCAGTTACTCTAGCGGCTCCTACGAGCAGTACTTC. Protein: CASSYSSGSYEQYF.

The chain joins TRBV6-5 to TRBJ2-1, with 10 bases that match TRBD2. This CDR3 has 16 amino acids. Unmatched junction bases numbered 10, after V lost 3 bases and J lost 8 bases. The germline gives CDR1 MNHEY, CDR2 SVGAGI. In DNA, the CDR3 is TGTGCCAGCAGTTATGGGAGCGGGAGGGCCACGCATGAGCAGTTCTTC. Protein product: CASSYGSGRATHEQFF.

A word on this clone: The junction departs from germline at one end; a sequencing error may be responsible. Different DNA sequences within this sample yield the same CDR3. This chain joins TRBV5-8 and TRBJ1-5, with D unclear. The CDR3 spans 16 residues. Germline assignment: CDR1 SGHTS and CDR2 YDEGEE. DNA for the CDR3: TGTGCCAGCAGCTTGGATTCGGGCTATAGCAATCAACCCCAGCATTTT. Translating gives CASSLDSGYSNQPQHF.

The chain links TRBV10-1 to TRBJ2-5; possibly TRBD2 for D (5 bases). The germline gives CDR1 WNHNN, CDR2 SYGVQD (reference sequence). This CDR3 is 13 amino acids long. With 4 bases removed from V and 3 bases from J, the gap between germline ends came to 9 bases. The CDR3 bases are TGCGCCAGCAGTGCCGGGATCAAAGAGACCCAGTACTTC. This gives the protein CASSAGIKETQYF.

This sequence joins TRBV6-1 and TRBJ2-1, with TRBD2 matching 8 bases. The CDR3 sequence is 14 residues long. Germline lookup yields CDR1 MNHNS and CDR2 SASEGT. With V trimmed by 7 bases and J by 3 bases, 5 bases remained unmatched. CDR3 sequence: CASIPGTSYNEQFF. In nucleotides, the CDR3 is TGTGCCAGCATTCCCGGGACTAGCTACAATGAGCAGTTCTTC.

There are a few counts of this clone. The V and J genes are TRBV19 and TRBJ1-1; possible D gene TRBD1, 6 bases. The germline V gene encodes CDR1 LNHDA and CDR2 SQIVND (reference sequence). This CDR3 region has 13 residues. V was cut by 6 bases and J by 8 bases, with 16 bases left in between. The CDR3 DNA follows: TGTGCCAGTAGCTTACAGGGAAACGTCGAAGCTTTCTTT. Translation gives CASSLQGNVEAFF.

The rearrangement uses TRBV5-1 and TRBJ2-7; D is unclear. The CDR3 spans 14 residues. Germline V lookup: CDR1 SGHRS, CDR2 YFSETQ. V was cut by 3 bases and J by 1 base, with 11 bases left in between. The CDR3 region has the DNA TGCGCCAGCAGCTCTCACATCGATTCCTACGAGCAGTACTTC. Protein product: CASSSHIDSYEQYF.

This chain connects TRBV10-3 to TRBJ2-3, with D perhaps TRBD1 (6 bases). V lost 8 bases, J lost 3 bases, and 12 bases lay in between. CDR3 size: 13 residues. CDR1 is ENHRY and CDR2 is SYGVKD in the germline V gene. The CDR3 region is CAIAGATTDTQYF. As DNA, the CDR3 is TGTGCCATCGCAGGGGCAACGACAGATACGCAGTATTTT.